The 30 T cell receptor beta chains reported below all come from one sample, sequenced in a study of OX40 agonist ivuxolimab in advanced cancers. To prepare the library, the immunoSEQ multiplex PCR assay was applied. In its TCRdb copy, this immuneACCESS table keeps in-frame sequences only and misses some clones. Where compared with another copy, unresolved V genes explain less than half of these, and the others have no known cause. The sample records 65,000 to 80,000 clones, roughly 90% of which are singletons. The biggest ten clones account for approximately 9.9% of the sample. The source material was CD4+ or CD8+ T cells sorted from blood, sampled in a trial of the OX40 agonist ivuxolimab. The receptor set was obtained from an adult with an advanced solid tumor such as melanoma, head and neck, liver or kidney cancer.

V gene TRBV4-3 combines with J gene TRBJ2-2, with D perhaps TRBD1 (6 bases). Germline-derived CDR1 and CDR2 are LGHNA and YSLEER. V gave up 4 bases and J gave up 5 bases, with 14 bases separating them. The CDR3 is 15 amino acids. As DNA, the CDR3 is TGCGCCAGCAGCCCTCCAGGGGCTGGGACCGGGGAGCTGTTTTTT. Translating it yields CASSPPGAGTGELFF.

This clone was observed a handful of times. The chain links TRBV6-5 to TRBJ1-5; 7 bases map to TRBD1. J gave up 0 bases and V 6 bases, and 5 bases lay outside the gene matches. CDR1 and CDR2 (germline): MNHEY, SVGAGI. The CDR3 length is 15 residues. The CDR3 sequence is CASRGTADSNQPQHF. In DNA, the CDR3 is TGTGCCAGCAGGGGGACAGCGGATAGCAATCAGCCCCAGCATTTT.

This sequence joins TRBV5-4 and TRBJ1-2, with D possibly matching TRBD1 (5 bases). Germline-derived CDR1 and CDR2 are SGHNT and YYREEE (reference sequence). The V and J ends lost 2 bases and 4 bases respectively, with 6 bases between them. This CDR3 comprises 12 residues. This CDR3 reads CASSLGTYGYTF. Written as DNA, the CDR3 is TGTGCCAGCAGCTTAGGGACCTATGGCTACACCTTC.

J is TRBJ2-2 and V is TRBV15; 10 bases fit TRBD1. The CDR3 is 16 residues long. From germline, CDR1 is LNHNV and CDR2 YYDKDF (reference sequence). Unmatched junction bases numbered 9, after V lost 5 bases and J lost 6 bases. The CDR3 coding sequence is TGTGCCACCAGCGCCGACAGGGGGCGAGGGGCCGGGGAGCTGTTTTTT. Its protein product is CATSADRGRGAGELFF.

This chain joins TRBV2 and TRBJ2-1; perhaps D is TRBD1 or TRBD2 (5 bases each). The CDR3 runs 16 residues. Germline V lookup: CDR1 SNHLY, CDR2 FYNNEI. Between the trimmed V and J ends, which lost 7 bases and 7 bases, there was a span of 23 bases. The CDR3 here is CASTGAGTHPRNEQFF. For the CDR3, the DNA is TGTGCCAGCACTGGAGCCGGGACCCACCCCAGGAATGAGCAGTTCTTC.

A single count supports this clone. CDR3 loop: CAGLGREFFDNSPLHF. The CDR3 region has the DNA TGTGCCGGGTTAGGGAGGGAGTTTTTCGATAATTCACCCCTCCACTTT. The chain employs TRBV2 and TRBJ1-6; D unresolved. V was shortened by 11 bases and J by 5 bases, with 22 bases between the two germline ends. CDR1 SNHLY and CDR2 FYNNEI come from the germline V gene. CDR3 length: 16 residues.

This sequence joins TRBV4-1 and TRBJ2-1, with unresolved D. This CDR3 has 15 amino acids. Per germline, CDR1 MGHRA and CDR2 YSYEKL. The V end lost 4 bases, the J end lost 6 bases, and 16 bases lay between the germline ends. CDR3 in DNA: TGCGCCAGCAGCCGAGGAAAAGAAGGGCCCAATGAGCAGTTCTTC. Its protein is CASSRGKEGPNEQFF.

J is TRBJ2-7 and V is TRBV7-2; 9 positions match TRBD2. Germline loops: CDR1 SGHTA, CDR2 FQGNSA. V shed 6 bases and J 1 base; nucleotides not matched to a gene: 7. The CDR3 runs 15 residues. The CDR3 DNA sequence: TGTGCCAGCAGTCCCCTAGCGGGGTATTCCTACGAGCAGTACTTC. Amino acids: CASSPLAGYSYEQYF.

This chain connects TRBV7-6 to TRBJ2-2; 8 nucleotides match TRBD1. Germline V gene data show CDR1 as SGHVS and CDR2 as FNYEAQ. V lost 1 base to trimming and J lost 7 bases; unmatched junction nucleotides: 2. The CDR3 sequence is 14 residues long. CDR3 in DNA: TGTGCCAGCAGCTTAGGACAGGGGATCGGGGAGCTGTTTTTT. The encoded protein is CASSLGQGIGELFF.

The chain links TRBV6-1 to TRBJ1-2; 8 bases fit TRBD1. The CDR3 covers 12 residues. Germline V CDR1 and CDR2: MNHNS, SASEGT. Unmatched junction bases numbered 7, after V lost 5 bases and J lost 11 bases. DNA for the CDR3: TGTGCCAGCAGTCCCGGACAGGGTTTGTACACCTTC. This encodes CASSPGQGLYTF.

CDR3 sequence (DNA): TGTGCCAGCAGTTACTCGGGGGATTTAAATGAGCAGTTCTTC. Translation: CASSYSGDLNEQFF. The chain has TRBV6-5 and TRBJ2-1; either TRBD1 or TRBD2 may fit D (5 bases each). Trimming cost V 0 bases and J 7 bases, with 10 bases left between them. This CDR3 region has 14 residues. Germline loops: CDR1 MNHEY, CDR2 SVGAGI.

The rearrangement uses TRBV27 and TRBJ2-7, with D uncertain. The germline V and J ends were trimmed by 5 bases and 4 bases, with 15 bases remaining between them. The CDR3 loop spans 14 amino acids. Germline V gene data show CDR1 as MNHEY and CDR2 as SMNVEV (reference sequence). The CDR3 loop is CASSPGVSGYEQYF. In nucleotides, the CDR3 is TGTGCCAGCAGTCCTGGAGTGTCTGGTTACGAGCAGTACTTC.

The sample holds one count of this clone. This same CDR3 is encoded by further DNA sequences in the sample. This chain uses TRBV9 with TRBJ1-1, with D unclear. The germline gives CDR1 SGDLS, CDR2 YYNGEE. Deletions cut 0 bases from V and 0 bases from J, with 6 bases between. The CDR3 is 14 residues long. Here the CDR3 DNA reads TGTGCCAGCAGCGTAGGAGACATGAACACTGAAGCTTTCTTT. Its protein is CASSVGDMNTEAFF.

The V call is TRBV7-2, the J call TRBJ2-7; D not certain. Germline V lookup: CDR1 SGHTA, CDR2 FQGNSA. The CDR3 is made up of 11 amino acids. The V gene lost 4 bases and the J gene lost 2 bases, with 3 bases spanning the gap. The CDR3 bases are TGTGCCAGCAGCTCGACCTACGAGCAGTACTTC. This codes for CASSSTYEQYF.

This clone came up once. The chain is built from TRBV7-6 and TRBJ1-1, with 9 bases that match TRBD1. The CDR3 covers 15 residues. V shed 0 bases and J 4 bases; nucleotides not matched to a gene: 3. Looked up from germline, CDR1 is SGHVS and CDR2 is FNYEAQ. The chain's CDR3 is CASSLATGGFTEAFF. CDR3 DNA sequence: TGTGCCAGCAGCTTAGCCACAGGGGGCTTCACTGAAGCTTTCTTT. Based on the CDR3 plus reference TRBV7-6 and TRBJ1-1, the full variable domain is GAGVSQSPRYKVTKRGQDVALRCDPISGHVSLYWYRQALGQGPEFLTYFNYEAQQDKSGLPNDRFSAERPEGSISTLTIQRTEQRDSAMYRCASSLATGGFTEAFFGQGTRLTVV.

This clone was picked up one time. V and J are TRBV5-6 and TRBJ2-1; D is perhaps TRBD1 or TRBD2 (5 bases each). The CDR3 sequence is 18 residues long. From germline, CDR1 is SGHDT and CDR2 YYEEEE. The V end was cut by 4 bases, the J end by 4 bases, with 24 bases between. DNA for the CDR3: TGTGCCAGCAGCGAAGGGTCACGGGGCATATGGGGGTACAATGAGCAGTTCTTC. Its protein product is CASSEGSRGIWGYNEQFF.

The gene calls are TRBV13 and TRBJ2-3; 10 bases map to TRBD2. Per the germline V gene, CDR1 is PRHDT and CDR2 is FYEKMQ (reference sequence). The J segment lost 2 bases and the V segment lost 3 bases, leaving 8 bases of the junction unmatched. This CDR3 region has 17 residues. This CDR3 is CASSFLAGDFYTDTQYF. CDR3 in DNA: TGTGCCAGCAGCTTCCTAGCGGGGGACTTTTACACAGATACGCAGTATTTT.

The CDR3 bases are TGTGCCAGCAGCTTGTACGGCTTAACAACTAGCACAGATACGCAGTATTTT. Residues: CASSLYGLTTSTDTQYF. This rearrangement joins TRBV11-2 to TRBJ2-3; D not resolved. Trimming left V 3 bases short and J 0 bases short, with 16 bases between. CDR3 length: 17 residues. Germline lookup yields CDR1 SGHAT and CDR2 FQNNGV.

V and J are TRBV11-2 and TRBJ2-3; the D gene is possibly TRBD1 (6 bases). The CDR3 totals 16 residues. V dropped 8 bases and J dropped 1 base, with 19 bases sitting between them. Germline values: CDR1 SGHAT, CDR2 FQNNGV. In DNA form, the CDR3 reads TGTGCCAGCGCAGGGGTGGGGCCTCCGGGCACAGATACGCAGTATTTT. Translation gives CASAGVGPPGTDTQYF.

The gene calls are TRBV7-8 and TRBJ1-4; the D gene is possibly TRBD1 (6 bases). Trimming took off 1 base at V and 1 base at J, with 7 bases between the two ends. The germline CDR1 and CDR2 sequences are SGHVS and FQNEAQ. This CDR3 spans 15 amino acids. This chain's CDR3 is CASSLVGGTNEKLFF. The CDR3 DNA reads TGTGCCAGCAGCTTAGTAGGGGGAACTAATGAAAAACTGTTTTTT.

This sequence joins TRBV5-1 and TRBJ2-6; D remains ambiguous. The germline V gene has CDR1 SGHRS and CDR2 YFSETQ. The CDR3 covers 13 residues. The V and J ends lost 3 bases and 3 bases respectively, with 4 bases between them. The CDR3 loop is CASSSIGANVLTF. The DNA of the CDR3 is TGCGCCAGCAGCTCCATTGGGGCCAACGTCCTGACTTTC.

V gene TRBV7-6 combines with J gene TRBJ1-1; D ambiguous. Germline CDR1 is SGHVS and CDR2 is FNYEAQ. CDR3 length: 15 residues. V was cut by 6 bases and J by 5 bases, with 19 bases left in between. The CDR3 nucleotides are TGTGCCAGCAGTCCAGGATGGACGGCGAAGACTGAAGCTTTCTTT. This encodes CASSPGWTAKTEAFF. Variable domain in full (rest from reference TRBV7-6 and TRBJ1-1): GAGVSQSPRYKVTKRGQDVALRCDPISGHVSLYWYRQALGQGPEFLTYFNYEAQQDKSGLPNDRFSAERPEGSISTLTIQRTEQRDSAMYRCASSPGWTAKTEAFFGQGTRLTVV.

The chain carries TRBV5-5 and TRBJ1-2; 7 bases are a match to TRBD1. Germline CDR1 is SGHKS and CDR2 is YYEKEE (reference sequence). With V trimmed by 3 bases and J by 3 bases, 5 bases remained unmatched. This CDR3 contains 14 residues. The CDR3 spells CASSYRQGDYGYTF. CDR3 bases: TGTGCCAGCAGCTATAGACAGGGCGACTATGGCTACACCTTC. The variable domain in full, completed from reference TRBV5-5 and TRBJ1-2, reads DAGVTQSPTHLIKTRGQQVTLRCSPISGHKSVSWYQQVLGQGPQFIFQYYEKEERGRGNFPDRFSARQFPNYSSELNVNALLLGDSALYLCASSYRQGDYGYTFGSGTRLTVV.

This chain connects TRBV29-1 to TRBJ1-4, with D perhaps matching TRBD1 (5 bases). From germline, CDR1 is SQVTM and CDR2 ANQGSEA. The CDR3 loop spans 13 amino acids. V was pared by 3 bases and J by 7 bases, with 12 bases between. CDR3 in DNA: TGCAGCGTTGACAGGGAGGGGAGTGAAAAACTGTTTTTT. Translating gives CSVDREGSEKLFF.

The chain recombines TRBV7-9 with TRBJ1-4, with D unclear. This CDR3 contains 12 residues. The germline CDR1 and CDR2 sequences are SEHNR and FQNEAQ (reference sequence). The germline V and J ends were trimmed by 4 bases and 12 bases, with 12 bases remaining between them. The CDR3: CASSSRVGELFF. The CDR3 DNA reads TGTGCCAGCAGCTCGAGAGTGGGAGAACTGTTTTTT. Complete variable domain (other parts from reference TRBV7-9 and TRBJ1-4): DTGVSQNPRHKITKRGQNVTFRCDPISEHNRLYWYRQTLGQGPEFLTYFQNEAQLEKSRLLSDRFSAERPKGSFSTLEIQRTEQGDSAMYLCASSSRVGELFFGSGTQLSVL.

This clone has a single count. CDR3 residues: CASSSSRDTQYF. The CDR3, as DNA: TGTGCCAGCAGTTCATCCCGAGATACGCAGTATTTT. This chain uses TRBV6-6 with TRBJ2-3; the D is unclear. Germline CDR1 reads MNHNY; CDR2 reads SVGAGI (reference sequence). The length of the CDR3 is 12 residues. Trimming cost V 4 bases and J 5 bases, with 7 bases left between them.

The CDR3 region has the DNA TGTGCCATCAGTGAGTCAGCTAGCAACACAGATACGCAGTATTTT. Translated, it gives CAISESASNTDTQYF. The chain recombines TRBV10-3 with TRBJ2-3, with TRBD2 as a possible D gene (5 bases). Deletions cut 0 bases from V and 2 bases from J, with 9 bases between. CDR3 length: 15 amino acids. Germline V gene sequence: CDR1 ENHRY, CDR2 SYGVKD.

V gene TRBV6-5 combines with J gene TRBJ2-3; TRBD2 agrees at 7 bases. Germline V gene lookup returns CDR1 MNHEY and CDR2 SVGAGI. The trim removed 3 bases at V and 4 bases at J, leaving 4 bases unmatched. This CDR3 comprises 14 residues. The CDR3 loop reads CASSYLGRADTQYF. In DNA, the CDR3 is TGTGCCAGCAGTTATTTGGGGAGGGCAGATACGCAGTATTTT.

This clone was detected a few times. The CDR3 spells CSATLRDTTYNEQFF. The CDR3 nucleotides are TGCAGCGCAACACTCCGGGACACAACTTACAATGAGCAGTTCTTC. This chain joins TRBV29-1 and TRBJ2-1; D is perhaps TRBD1 (6 bases). This CDR3 has 15 residues. V lost 7 bases to trimming and J lost 4 bases, with 20 bases between them. The germline CDR1 and CDR2 sequences are SQVTM and ANQGSEA.

The genes are TRBV7-8 and TRBJ1-3; TRBD1 matches at 8 bases. J lost 2 bases, V lost 2 bases, and 17 bases had no gene match. CDR3 length equals 20 residues. Germline V gene lookup returns CDR1 SGHVS and CDR2 FQNEAQ. CDR3 region: CASSLQLIGGQDLPGNTIYF. CDR3 nucleotides: TGTGCCAGCAGCTTACAATTAATCGGGGGACAGGACCTCCCTGGAAACACCATATATTTT.